The clone carrying this TCR beta chain was seen more than once but under ten times. Antigen unknown. At one end the junction does not follow the germline gene, possibly because of a read error. The sample carries other DNA sequences with the same CDR3. As originally analysed: A distant-metastasis classifier for papillary thyroid cancer was built using CDR3 differences across clinicopathological groups. TCRdb re-called clones via MiXCR from the PCR reads. TCRdb assigned the V and J calls; the authors' analysis was not used. This table has around 23,000 clones, roughly 11% appearing once. The data originate from a study of metastatic and nonmetastatic thyroid tumors. Study summary: The study looked at repertoires side by side in blood and in tumor or nodule tissue from malignant and benign thyroid patients.

Study results and limitations: It was reported that TCR beta diversity was significantly higher in malignant thyroid tumors than benign nodules, in blood and tumor.

The CDR3 is 14 residues long. The V gene's germline CDR1 is MDHEN and CDR2 SYDVKM. All patients reached thyroid surgery having received no treatment beforehand. The sequencing input was blood. The V gene is TRBV28, the J gene TRBJ2-5, with 7 bases lining up with TRBD2. The sequence was obtained from a female donor with papillary thyroid cancer or a benign thyroid nodule (not recorded which). Some clones in this sample may be carry-over from other donors' samples. CDR3 amino acids: CASSLGRGVETQYF. In nucleotides, the CDR3 is TGTGCCAGCAGTTTGGGACGGGGGGTTGAGACACAGTACTTC.